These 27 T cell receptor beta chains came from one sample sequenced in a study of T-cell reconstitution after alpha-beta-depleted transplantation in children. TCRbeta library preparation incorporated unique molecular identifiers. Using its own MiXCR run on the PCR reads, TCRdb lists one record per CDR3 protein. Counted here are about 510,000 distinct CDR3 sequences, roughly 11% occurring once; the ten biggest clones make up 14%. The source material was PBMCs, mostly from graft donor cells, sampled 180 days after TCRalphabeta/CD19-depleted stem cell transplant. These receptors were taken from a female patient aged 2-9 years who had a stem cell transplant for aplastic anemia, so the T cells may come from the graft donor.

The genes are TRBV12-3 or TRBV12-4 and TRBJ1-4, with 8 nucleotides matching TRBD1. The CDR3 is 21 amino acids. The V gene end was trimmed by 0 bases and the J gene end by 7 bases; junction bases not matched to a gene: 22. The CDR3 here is CASSLAFEYGLLDRVSEKLFF. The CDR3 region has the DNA TGTGCCAGCAGTTTAGCGTTCGAATATGGGCTACTGGACAGGGTTAGTGAAAAACTGTTTTTT.

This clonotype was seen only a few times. CDR3 loop: CASRGGVMTEAFF. CDR3 in DNA: TGTGCCAGCAGAGGGGGGGTCATGACTGAAGCTTTCTTT. V gene TRBV6-6 combines with J gene TRBJ1-1; weak D call: TRBD1 (6 bases). CDR1 and CDR2 (germline): MNHNY, SVGAGI (reference sequence). The CDR3 is 13 residues long. Trimming shortened V by 6 bases and J by 5 bases, and 13 bases separated the two germline ends.

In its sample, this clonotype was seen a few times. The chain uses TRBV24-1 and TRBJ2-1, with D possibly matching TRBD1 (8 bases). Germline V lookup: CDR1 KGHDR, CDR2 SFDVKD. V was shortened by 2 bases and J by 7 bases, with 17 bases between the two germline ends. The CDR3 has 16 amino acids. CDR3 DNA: TGTGCCACCAGTGATTCTTACAGGGGGGGTCAGAATGAGCAGTTCTTC. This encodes CATSDSYRGGQNEQFF.

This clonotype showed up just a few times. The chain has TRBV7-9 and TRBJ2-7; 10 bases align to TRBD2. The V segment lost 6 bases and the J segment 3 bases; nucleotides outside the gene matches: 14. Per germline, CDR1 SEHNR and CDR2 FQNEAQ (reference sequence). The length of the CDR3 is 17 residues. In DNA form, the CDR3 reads TGTGCCAGCAGTCGAAGGGGCGGGACTAGCGAATACTACGAGCAGTACGTC. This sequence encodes CASSRRGGTSEYYEQYV.

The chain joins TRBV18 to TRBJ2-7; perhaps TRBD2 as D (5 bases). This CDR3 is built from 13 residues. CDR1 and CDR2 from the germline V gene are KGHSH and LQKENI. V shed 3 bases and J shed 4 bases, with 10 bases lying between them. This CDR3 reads CASSPEREYEQYV. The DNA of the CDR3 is TGTGCCAGCTCACCGGAGAGGGAATACGAGCAGTACGTC.

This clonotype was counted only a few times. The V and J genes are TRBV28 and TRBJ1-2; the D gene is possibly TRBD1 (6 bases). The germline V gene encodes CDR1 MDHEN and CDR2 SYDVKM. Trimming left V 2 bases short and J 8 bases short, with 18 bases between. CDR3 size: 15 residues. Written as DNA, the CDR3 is TGTGCCAGCAGTTTACCCGGACAGACCTTTTCAGGCTACACCTTC. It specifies CASSLPGQTFSGYTF.

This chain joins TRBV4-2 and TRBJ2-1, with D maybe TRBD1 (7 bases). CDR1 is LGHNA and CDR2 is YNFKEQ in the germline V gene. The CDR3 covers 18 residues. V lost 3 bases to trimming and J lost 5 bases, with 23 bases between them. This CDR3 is CASSQRRGRDSPDNEQFF. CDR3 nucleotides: TGTGCCAGCAGCCAGAGACGGGGGCGGGACAGTCCCGACAATGAGCAGTTCTTC.

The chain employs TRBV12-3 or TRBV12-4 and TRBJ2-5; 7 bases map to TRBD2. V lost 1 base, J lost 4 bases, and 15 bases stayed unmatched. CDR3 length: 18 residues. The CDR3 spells CASSLVGRPPGRGETQYF. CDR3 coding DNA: TGTGCCAGCAGTTTAGTCGGGAGGCCGCCGGGTCGGGGAGAGACCCAGTACTTC.

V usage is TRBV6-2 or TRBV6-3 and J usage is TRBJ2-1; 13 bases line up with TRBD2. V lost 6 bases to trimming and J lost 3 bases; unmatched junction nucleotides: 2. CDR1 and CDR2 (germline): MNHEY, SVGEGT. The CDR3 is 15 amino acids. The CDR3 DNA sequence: TGTGCCAGCAGGGGACTAGCGGGGATCTACAATGAGCAGTTCTTC. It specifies CASRGLAGIYNEQFF.

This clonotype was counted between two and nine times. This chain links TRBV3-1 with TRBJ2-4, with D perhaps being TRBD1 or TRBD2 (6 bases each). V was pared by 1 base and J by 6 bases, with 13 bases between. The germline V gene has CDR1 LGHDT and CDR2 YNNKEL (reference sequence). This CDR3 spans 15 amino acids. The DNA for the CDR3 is TGTGCCAGCAGCCAAGGGGGGGCAGCAAGAAACATTCAGTACTTC. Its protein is CASSQGGAARNIQYF. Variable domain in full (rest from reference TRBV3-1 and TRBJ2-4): DTAVSQTPKYLVTQMGNDKSIKCEQNLGHDTMYWYKQDSKKFLKIMFSYNNKELIINETVPNRFSPKSPDKAHLNLHINSLELGDSAVYFCASSQGGAARNIQYFGAGTRLSVL.

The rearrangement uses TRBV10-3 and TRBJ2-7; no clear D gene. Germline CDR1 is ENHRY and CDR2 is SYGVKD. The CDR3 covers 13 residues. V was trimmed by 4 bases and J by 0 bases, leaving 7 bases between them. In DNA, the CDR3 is TGTGCCATCAGTGGCGGCGCCTCCTACGAGCAGTACTTC. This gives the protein CAISGGASYEQYF.

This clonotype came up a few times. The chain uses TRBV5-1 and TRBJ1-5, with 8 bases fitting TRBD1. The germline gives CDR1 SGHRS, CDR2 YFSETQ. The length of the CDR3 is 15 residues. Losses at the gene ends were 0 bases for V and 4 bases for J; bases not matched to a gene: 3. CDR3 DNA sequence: TGCGCCAGCAGCTTGGCAGGACAGGGTAATCAGCCCCAGCATTTT. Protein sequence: CASSLAGQGNQPQHF. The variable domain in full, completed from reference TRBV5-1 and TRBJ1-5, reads KAGVTQTPRYLIKTRGQQVTLSCSPISGHRSVSWYQQTPGQGLQFLFEYFSETQRNKGNFPGRFSGRQFSNSRSEMNVSTLELGDSALYLCASSLAGQGNQPQHFGDGTRLSIL.

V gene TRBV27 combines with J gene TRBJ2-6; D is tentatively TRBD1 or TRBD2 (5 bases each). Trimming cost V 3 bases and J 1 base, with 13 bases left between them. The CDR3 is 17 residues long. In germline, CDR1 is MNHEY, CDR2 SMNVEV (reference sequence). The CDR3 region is CASSFAGSASGANVLTF. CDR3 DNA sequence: TGTGCCAGCAGTTTCGCAGGGAGCGCTTCTGGGGCCAACGTCCTGACTTTC.

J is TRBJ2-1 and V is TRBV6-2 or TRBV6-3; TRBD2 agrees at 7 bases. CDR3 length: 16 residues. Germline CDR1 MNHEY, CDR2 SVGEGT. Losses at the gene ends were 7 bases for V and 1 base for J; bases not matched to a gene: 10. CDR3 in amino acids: CASNLMTSMSYNEQFF. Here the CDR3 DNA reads TGTGCCAGCAACCTTATGACTAGCATGTCCTACAATGAGCAGTTCTTC.

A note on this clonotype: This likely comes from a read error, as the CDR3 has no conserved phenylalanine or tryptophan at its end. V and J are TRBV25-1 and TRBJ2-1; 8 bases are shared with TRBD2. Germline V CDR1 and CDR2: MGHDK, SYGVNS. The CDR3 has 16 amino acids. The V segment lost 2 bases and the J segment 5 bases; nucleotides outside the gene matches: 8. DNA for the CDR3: TGTGCCAGCAGTGAAGATCAGCGGGAGTTCAACAATGAGCAGTTCTTG. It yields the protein CASSEDQREFNNEQFL.

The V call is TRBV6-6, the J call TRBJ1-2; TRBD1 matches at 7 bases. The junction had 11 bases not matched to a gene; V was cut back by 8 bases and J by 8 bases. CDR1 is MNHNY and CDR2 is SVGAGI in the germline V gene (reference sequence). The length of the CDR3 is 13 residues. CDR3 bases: TGTGCCAGCTCGAAGGAGGGGGCGGGCGGCTACACCTTC. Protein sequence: CASSKEGAGGYTF.

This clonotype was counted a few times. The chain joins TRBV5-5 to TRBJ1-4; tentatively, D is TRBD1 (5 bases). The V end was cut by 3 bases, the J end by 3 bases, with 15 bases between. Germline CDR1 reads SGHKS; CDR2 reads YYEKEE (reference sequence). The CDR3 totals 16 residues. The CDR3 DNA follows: TGTGCCAGCAGCTGGGACTCGGGCCCCCCTAATGAAAAACTGTTTTTT. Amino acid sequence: CASSWDSGPPNEKLFF.

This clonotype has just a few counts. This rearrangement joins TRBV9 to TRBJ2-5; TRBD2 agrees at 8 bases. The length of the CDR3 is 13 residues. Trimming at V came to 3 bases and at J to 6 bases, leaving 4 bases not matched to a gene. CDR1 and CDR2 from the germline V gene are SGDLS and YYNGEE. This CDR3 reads CASSAGTSQTQYF. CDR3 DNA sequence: TGTGCCAGCAGCGCCGGGACTAGTCAGACCCAGTACTTC.

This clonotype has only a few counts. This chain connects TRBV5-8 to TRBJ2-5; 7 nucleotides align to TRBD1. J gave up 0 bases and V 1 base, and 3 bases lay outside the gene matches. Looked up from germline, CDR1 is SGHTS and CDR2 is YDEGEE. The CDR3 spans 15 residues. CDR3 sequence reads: CASSLLRGNQETQYF. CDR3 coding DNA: TGTGCCAGCAGCTTGCTCAGGGGGAACCAAGAGACCCAGTACTTC.

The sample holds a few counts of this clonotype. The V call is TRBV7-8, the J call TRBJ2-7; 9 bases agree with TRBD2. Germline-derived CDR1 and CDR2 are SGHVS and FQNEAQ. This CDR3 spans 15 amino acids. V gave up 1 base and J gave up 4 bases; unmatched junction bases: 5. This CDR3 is CASSLGPREGYEQYV. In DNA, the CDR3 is TGTGCCAGCAGCTTAGGGCCGCGGGAGGGATACGAGCAGTACGTC.

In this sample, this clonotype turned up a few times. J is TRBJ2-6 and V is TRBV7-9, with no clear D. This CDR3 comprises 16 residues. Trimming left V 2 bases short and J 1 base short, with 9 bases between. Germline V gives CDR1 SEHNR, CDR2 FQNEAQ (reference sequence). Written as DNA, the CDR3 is TGTGCCAGCAGCTTACCGGGCCGATCTGGGGCCAACGTCCTGACTTTC. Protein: CASSLPGRSGANVLTF.

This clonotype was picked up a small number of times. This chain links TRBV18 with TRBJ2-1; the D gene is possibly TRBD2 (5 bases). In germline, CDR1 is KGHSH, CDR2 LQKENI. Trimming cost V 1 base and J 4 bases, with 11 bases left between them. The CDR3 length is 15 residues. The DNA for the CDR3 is TGTGCCAGCTCACCACGGGGAGAGGGATACAATGAGCAGTTCTTC. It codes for CASSPRGEGYNEQFF.

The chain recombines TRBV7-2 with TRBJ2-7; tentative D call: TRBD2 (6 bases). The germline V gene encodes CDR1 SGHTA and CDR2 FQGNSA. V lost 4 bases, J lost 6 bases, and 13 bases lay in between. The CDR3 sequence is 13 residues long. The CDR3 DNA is TGTGCCAGCAGCTGGGGACTCTTCGGCGAGCAGTACTTC. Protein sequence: CASSWGLFGEQYF.

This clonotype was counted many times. CDR3 protein: CASSLDSTYEQYF. The CDR3 DNA reads as TGTGCCAGCTCATTGGACAGCACCTACGAGCAGTACTTC. The gene calls are TRBV18 and TRBJ2-7, with D possibly TRBD1 on 6 matching bases. The germline CDR1 and CDR2 sequences are KGHSH and LQKENI. This CDR3 is 13 amino acids long. The V gene lost 5 bases and the J gene lost 2 bases, with 10 bases spanning the gap.

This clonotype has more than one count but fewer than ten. The CDR3, as DNA: TGTGCCACCAGTGATCTACTAGGGCAGGGGGCGCTTAATGAGCAGTTCTTC. Its protein is CATSDLLGQGALNEQFF. V usage is TRBV24-1 and J usage is TRBJ2-1; 8 nucleotides agree with TRBD1. The CDR3 consists of 17 residues. The germline V gene has CDR1 KGHDR and CDR2 SFDVKD. Trimming took 3 bases from V and 7 from J; bases not matched to a gene: 13.

CDR3 sequence (DNA): TGTGCCAGCAGTAGCTTCGCGGCCGGAGGGGAAAAACTGTTTTTT. As protein: CASSSFAAGGEKLFF. This chain joins TRBV28 and TRBJ1-4, with D unresolved. The V gene's germline CDR1 is MDHEN and CDR2 SYDVKM. This CDR3 spans 15 amino acids. Trimming removed 5 bases at V and 8 bases at J, with 18 bases between.

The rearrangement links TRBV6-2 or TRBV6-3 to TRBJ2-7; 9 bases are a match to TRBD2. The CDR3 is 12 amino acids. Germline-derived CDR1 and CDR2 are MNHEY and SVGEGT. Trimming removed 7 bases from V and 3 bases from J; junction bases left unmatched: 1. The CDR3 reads CASTAGGYEQYF. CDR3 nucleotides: TGTGCCAGCACAGCGGGAGGCTACGAGCAGTACTTC.